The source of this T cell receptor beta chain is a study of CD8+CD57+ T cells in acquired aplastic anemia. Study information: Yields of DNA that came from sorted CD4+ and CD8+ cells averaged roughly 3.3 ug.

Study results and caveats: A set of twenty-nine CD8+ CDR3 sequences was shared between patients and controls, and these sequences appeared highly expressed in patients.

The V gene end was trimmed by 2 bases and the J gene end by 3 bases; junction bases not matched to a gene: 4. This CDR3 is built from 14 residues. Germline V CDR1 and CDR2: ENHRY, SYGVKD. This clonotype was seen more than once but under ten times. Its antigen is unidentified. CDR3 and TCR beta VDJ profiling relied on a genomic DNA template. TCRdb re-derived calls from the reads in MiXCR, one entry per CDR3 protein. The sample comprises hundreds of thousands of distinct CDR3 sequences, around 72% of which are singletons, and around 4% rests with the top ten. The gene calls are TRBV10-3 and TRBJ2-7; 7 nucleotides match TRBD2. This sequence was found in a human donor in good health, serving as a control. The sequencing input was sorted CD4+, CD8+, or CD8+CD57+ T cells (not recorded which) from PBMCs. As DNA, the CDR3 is TGTGCCATCAGTGAGGGGCGGGACTACTACGAGCAGTACTTC. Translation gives CAISEGRDYYEQYF.